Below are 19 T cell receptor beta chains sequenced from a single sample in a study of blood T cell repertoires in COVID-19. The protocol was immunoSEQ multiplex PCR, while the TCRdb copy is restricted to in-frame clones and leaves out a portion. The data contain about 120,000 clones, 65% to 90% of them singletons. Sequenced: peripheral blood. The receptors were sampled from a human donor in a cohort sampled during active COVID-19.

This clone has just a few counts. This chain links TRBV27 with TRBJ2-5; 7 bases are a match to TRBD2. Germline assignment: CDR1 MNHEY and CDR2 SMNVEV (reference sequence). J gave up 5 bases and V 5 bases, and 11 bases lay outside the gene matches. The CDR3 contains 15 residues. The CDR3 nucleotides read TGTGCCAGCAGTCTGCAAACGGGGGGTAGGGAGACCCAGTACTTC. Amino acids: CASSLQTGGRETQYF.

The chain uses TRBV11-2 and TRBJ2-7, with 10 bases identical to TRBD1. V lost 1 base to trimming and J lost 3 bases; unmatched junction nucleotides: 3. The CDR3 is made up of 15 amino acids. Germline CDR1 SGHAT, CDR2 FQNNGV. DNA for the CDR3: TGTGCCAGCAGCTTAGCGGGACAGGGGAACTACGAGCAGTACTTC. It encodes CASSLAGQGNYEQYF.

The CDR3 bases are TGTGCCACCCGGGACAGCCTTAATGAAAAACTGTTTTTT. It translates to CATRDSLNEKLFF. The chain uses TRBV19 and TRBJ1-4; 7 bases agree with TRBD1. Germline CDR1 reads LNHDA; CDR2 reads SQIVND (reference sequence). There are 13 residues in the CDR3. V lost 10 bases and J lost 4; bases outside the gene matches: 6.

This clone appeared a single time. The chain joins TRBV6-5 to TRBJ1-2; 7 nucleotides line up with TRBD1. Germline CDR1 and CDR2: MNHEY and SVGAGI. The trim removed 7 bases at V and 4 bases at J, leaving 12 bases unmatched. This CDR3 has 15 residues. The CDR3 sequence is CASTTRDSPSYGYTF. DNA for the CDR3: TGTGCCAGCACTACTAGGGACAGTCCCTCCTATGGCTACACCTTC.

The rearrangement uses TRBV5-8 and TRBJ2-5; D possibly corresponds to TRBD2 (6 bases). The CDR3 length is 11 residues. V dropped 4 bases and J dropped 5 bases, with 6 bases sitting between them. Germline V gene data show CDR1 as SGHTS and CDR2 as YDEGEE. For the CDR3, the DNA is TGTGCCAGCAGCAGCGGGGAGACCCAGTACTTC. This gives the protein CASSSGETQYF.

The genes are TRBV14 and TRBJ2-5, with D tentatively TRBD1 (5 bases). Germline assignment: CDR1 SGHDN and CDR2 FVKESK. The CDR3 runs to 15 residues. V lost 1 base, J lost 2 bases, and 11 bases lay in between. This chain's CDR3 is CASSQARAGQETQYF. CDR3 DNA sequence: TGTGCCAGCAGCCAAGCCAGGGCTGGGCAAGAGACCCAGTACTTC. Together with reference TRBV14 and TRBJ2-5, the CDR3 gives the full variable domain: EAGVTQFPSHSVIEKGQTVTLRCDPISGHDNLYWYRRVMGKEIKFLLHFVKESKQDESGMPNNRFLAERTGGTYSTLKVQPAELEDSGVYFCASSQARAGQETQYFGPGTRLLVL.

The CDR3 protein is CSALKTGELFF. For the CDR3, the DNA is TGCAGTGCATTAAAAACCGGGGAGCTGTTTTTT. V and J are TRBV20-1 and TRBJ2-2, with no clear D. The CDR3 loop spans 11 amino acids. Germline CDR1 is DFQATT and CDR2 is SNEGSKA (reference sequence). The V gene lost 6 bases and the J gene lost 5 bases, with 7 bases spanning the gap.

Written as DNA, the CDR3 is TGTGCCAGCAGCCAAGATAAAAGACAGACGGAGACCCAGTACTTC. Translation gives CASSQDKRQTETQYF. The chain couples TRBV3-1 (or the pseudogene TRBV3-2) to TRBJ2-5; maybe TRBD1 (5 bases). Germline V gives CDR1 LGHDT, CDR2 YNNKEL (reference sequence). The CDR3 has 15 residues. V was shortened by 0 bases and J by 5 bases, with 13 bases between the two germline ends.

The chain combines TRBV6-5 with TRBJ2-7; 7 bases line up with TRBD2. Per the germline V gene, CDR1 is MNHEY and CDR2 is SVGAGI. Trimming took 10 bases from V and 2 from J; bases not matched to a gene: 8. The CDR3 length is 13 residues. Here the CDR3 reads CATMVGGAYEQYF. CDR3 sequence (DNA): TGTGCCACCATGGTGGGGGGGGCCTACGAGCAGTACTTC.

CDR3 sequence reads: CASSLPGQGGEQYF. DNA of the CDR3: TGTGCCAGCAGCTTACCGGGACAGGGGGGGGAGCAGTACTTC. This rearrangement joins TRBV7-9 to TRBJ2-7; 11 nucleotides match TRBD1. Germline CDR1 SEHNR, CDR2 FQNEAQ (reference sequence). This CDR3 is built from 14 residues. Unmatched junction bases numbered 4, after V lost 2 bases and J lost 7 bases.

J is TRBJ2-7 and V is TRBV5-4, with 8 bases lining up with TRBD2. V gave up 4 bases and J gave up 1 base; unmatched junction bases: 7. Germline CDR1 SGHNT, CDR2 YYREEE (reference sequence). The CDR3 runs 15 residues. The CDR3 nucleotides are TGTGCCAGCAGCCCGGGGGGGCAGGGATCCTACGAGCAGTACTTC. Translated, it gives CASSPGGQGSYEQYF.

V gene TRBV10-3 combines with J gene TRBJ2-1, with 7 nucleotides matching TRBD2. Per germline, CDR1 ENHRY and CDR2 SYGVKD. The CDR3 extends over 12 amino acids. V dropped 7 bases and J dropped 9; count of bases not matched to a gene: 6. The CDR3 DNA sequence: TGTGCCATCAATACTGGGGGGGGTGAGCAGTTCTTC. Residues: CAINTGGGEQFF.

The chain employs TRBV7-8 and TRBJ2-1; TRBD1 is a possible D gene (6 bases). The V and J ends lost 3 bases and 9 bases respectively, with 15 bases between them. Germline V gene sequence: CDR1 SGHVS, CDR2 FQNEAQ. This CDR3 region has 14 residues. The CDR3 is CASSFREGDTEQFF. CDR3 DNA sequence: TGTGCCAGCAGCTTCAGGGAAGGGGACACTGAGCAGTTCTTC.

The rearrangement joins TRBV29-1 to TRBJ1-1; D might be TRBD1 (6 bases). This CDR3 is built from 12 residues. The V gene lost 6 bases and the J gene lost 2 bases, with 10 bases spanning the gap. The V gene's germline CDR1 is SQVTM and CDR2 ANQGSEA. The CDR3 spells CSVDRANTEAFF. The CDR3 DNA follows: TGCAGCGTGGACAGAGCCAACACTGAAGCTTTCTTT.

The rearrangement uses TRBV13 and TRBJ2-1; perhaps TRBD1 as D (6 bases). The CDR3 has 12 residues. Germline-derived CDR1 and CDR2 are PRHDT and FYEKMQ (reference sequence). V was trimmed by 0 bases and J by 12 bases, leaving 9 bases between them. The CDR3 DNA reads TGTGCCAGCAGCTTAGGAGGGGGTGGGCAGTTCTTC. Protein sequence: CASSLGGGGQFF.

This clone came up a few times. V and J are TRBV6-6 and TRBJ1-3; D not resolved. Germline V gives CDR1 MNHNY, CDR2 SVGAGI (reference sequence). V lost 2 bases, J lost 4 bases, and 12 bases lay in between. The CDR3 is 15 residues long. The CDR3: CASSYLAGQGNTIYF. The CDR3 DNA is TGTGCCAGCAGTTACCTGGCAGGCCAAGGAAACACCATATATTTT.

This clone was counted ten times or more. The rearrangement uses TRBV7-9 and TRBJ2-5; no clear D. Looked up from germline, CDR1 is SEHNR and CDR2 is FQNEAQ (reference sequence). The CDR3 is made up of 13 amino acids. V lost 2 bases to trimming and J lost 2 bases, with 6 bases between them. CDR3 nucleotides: TGTGCCAGCAGCTTAATACTACAAGAGACCCAGTACTTC. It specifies CASSLILQETQYF.

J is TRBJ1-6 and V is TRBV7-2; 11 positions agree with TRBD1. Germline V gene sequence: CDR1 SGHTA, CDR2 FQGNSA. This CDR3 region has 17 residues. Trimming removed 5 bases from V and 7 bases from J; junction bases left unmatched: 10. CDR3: CASSHDLGTGGNSPLHF. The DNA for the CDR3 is TGTGCCAGCAGCCACGATCTGGGGACAGGGGGGAATTCACCCCTCCACTTT. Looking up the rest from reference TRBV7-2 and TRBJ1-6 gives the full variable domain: GAGVSQSPSNKVTEKGKDVELRCDPISGHTALYWYRQSLGQGLEFLIYFQGNSAPDKSGLPSDRFSAERTGGSVSTLTIQRTQQEDSAVYLCASSHDLGTGGNSPLHFGNGTRLTVT.

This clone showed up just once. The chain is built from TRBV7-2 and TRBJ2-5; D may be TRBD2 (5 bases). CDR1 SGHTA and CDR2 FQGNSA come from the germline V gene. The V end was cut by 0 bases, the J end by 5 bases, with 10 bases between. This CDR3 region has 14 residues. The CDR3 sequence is CASSLAARGETQYF. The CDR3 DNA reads TGTGCCAGCAGCTTAGCGGCTAGAGGGGAGACCCAGTACTTC.